The next 2 T cell receptor beta chains were all read from a single sample in a study of T-cell reconstitution after alpha-beta-depleted transplantation in children. Overall study findings and caveats: T cells produced anew were the main source of T-cell counts and diversity one year after transplant.

For these receptors, no antigen is known. Researchers prepared the TCRbeta library using unique molecular identifiers, the study reports. TCRdb reprocessed the PCR reads with MiXCR, giving one entry per CDR3 protein. The repertoire holds approximately 300,000 distinct CDR3 sequences, with over 7.5% as singletons. This specimen was peripheral blood, taken 360 days after TCRalphabeta/CD19-depleted stem cell transplant. These receptors came from a female patient younger than 10 who had a stem cell transplant for Fanconi anemia, so the T cells may come from the graft donor.

This clonotype was seen only a few times. The rearrangement uses TRBV9 and TRBJ2-7; D unclear. The length of the CDR3 is 15 residues. Germline CDR1 reads SGDLS; CDR2 reads YYNGEE. Trimming stripped 4 bases from V and 0 bases from J, with 14 bases between. CDR3 region: CASSPHSGASYEQYF. Here the CDR3 DNA reads TGTGCCAGCAGCCCTCACAGTGGAGCCTCCTACGAGCAGTACTTC.

The rearrangement links TRBV4-3 to TRBJ1-1; 9 positions match TRBD1. The junction had 4 bases not matched to a gene; V was cut back by 5 bases and J by 3 bases. This CDR3 region has 14 residues. The germline gives CDR1 LGHNA, CDR2 YSLEER. The chain's CDR3 is CASSDRDRDTEAFF. The DNA of the CDR3 is TGCGCCAGCAGCGACCGGGACAGGGACACTGAAGCTTTCTTT.